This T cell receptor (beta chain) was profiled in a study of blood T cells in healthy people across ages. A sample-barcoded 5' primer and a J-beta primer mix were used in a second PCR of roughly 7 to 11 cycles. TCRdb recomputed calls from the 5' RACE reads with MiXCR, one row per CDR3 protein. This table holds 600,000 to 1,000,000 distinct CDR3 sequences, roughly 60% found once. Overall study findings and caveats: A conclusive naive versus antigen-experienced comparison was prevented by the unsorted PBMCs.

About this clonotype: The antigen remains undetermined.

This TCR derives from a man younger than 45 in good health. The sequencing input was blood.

The CDR3 loop reads CASSSRTSGSETQYF. The CDR3 DNA sequence: TGCGCCAGCAGCTCCAGGACTAGCGGGAGCGAGACCCAGTACTTC. This sequence joins TRBV5-1 and TRBJ2-5; 13 nucleotides agree with TRBD2. Germline trimming cut 3 bases from V and 5 bases from J; bases unmatched to any gene: 4. CDR3 size: 15 residues. CDR1 is SGHRS, CDR2 YFSETQ, per germline.